This paragraph reports one T cell receptor beta chain. TCRdb used MiXCR to reprocess the 5' RACE reads, holding one entry per CDR3 protein. The sample carries about 210,000 distinct CDR3 sequences, around 9.6% recorded once. The sample comes from a study of identical twins. With 5 bases clipped from V and 5 bases from J, the junction kept 8 bases outside the gene matches. Germline V gene lookup returns CDR1 SEHNR and CDR2 FQNEAQ (reference sequence). The CDR3 loop spans 15 amino acids. The chain uses TRBV7-9 and TRBJ2-1, with 8 bases aligning to TRBD2. This TCR came from a young woman in good health. The specimen sequenced was memory (CD45RO+) T cells sorted from blood. In nucleotides, the CDR3 is TGTGCCAGCAGCCCCGCCGGACTAGCCGACAATGAGCAGTTCTTC. It is translated as CASSPAGLADNEQFF.